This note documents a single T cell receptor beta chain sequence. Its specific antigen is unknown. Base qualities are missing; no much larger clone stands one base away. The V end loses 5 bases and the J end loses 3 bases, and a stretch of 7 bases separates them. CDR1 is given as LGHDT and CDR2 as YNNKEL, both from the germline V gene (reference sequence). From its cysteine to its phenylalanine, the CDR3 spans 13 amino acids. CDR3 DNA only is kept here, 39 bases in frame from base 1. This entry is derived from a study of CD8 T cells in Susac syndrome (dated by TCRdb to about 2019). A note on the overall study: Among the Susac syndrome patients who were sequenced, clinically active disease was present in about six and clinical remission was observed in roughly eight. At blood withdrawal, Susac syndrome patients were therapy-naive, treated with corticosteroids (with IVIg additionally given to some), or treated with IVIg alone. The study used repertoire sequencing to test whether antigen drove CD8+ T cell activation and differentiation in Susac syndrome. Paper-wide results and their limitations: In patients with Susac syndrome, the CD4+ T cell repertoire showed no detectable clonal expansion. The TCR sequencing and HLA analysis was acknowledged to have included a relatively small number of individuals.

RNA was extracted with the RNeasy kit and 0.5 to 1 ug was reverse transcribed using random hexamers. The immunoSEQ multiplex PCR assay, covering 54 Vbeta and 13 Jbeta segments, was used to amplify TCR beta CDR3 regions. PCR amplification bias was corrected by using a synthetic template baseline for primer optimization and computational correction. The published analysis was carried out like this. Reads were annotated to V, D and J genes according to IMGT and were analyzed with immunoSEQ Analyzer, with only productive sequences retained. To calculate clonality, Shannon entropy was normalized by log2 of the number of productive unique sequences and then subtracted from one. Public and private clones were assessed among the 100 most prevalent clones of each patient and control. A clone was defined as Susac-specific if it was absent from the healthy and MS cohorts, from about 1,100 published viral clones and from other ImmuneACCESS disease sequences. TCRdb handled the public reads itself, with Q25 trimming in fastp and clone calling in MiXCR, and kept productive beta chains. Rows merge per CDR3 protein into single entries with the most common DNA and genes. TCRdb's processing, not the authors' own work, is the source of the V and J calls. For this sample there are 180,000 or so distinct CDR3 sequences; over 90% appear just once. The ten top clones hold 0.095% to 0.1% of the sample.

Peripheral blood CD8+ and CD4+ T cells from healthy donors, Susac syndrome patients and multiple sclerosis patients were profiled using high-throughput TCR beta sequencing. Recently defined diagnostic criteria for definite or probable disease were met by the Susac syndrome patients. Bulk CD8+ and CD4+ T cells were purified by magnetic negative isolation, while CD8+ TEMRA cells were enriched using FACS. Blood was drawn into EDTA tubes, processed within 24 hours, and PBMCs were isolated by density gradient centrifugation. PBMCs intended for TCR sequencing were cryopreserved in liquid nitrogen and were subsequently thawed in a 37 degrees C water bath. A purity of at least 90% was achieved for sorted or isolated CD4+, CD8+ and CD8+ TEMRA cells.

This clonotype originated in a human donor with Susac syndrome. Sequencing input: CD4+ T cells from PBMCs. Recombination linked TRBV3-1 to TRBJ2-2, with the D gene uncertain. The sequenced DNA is TGTGCCAGCAGCGCACAGTACACCGGGGAGCTGTTTTTT. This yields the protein CASSAQYTGELFF.